The 32 T cell receptor beta chains given below trace back to one sample, sequenced in a study of OX40 agonist ivuxolimab in advanced cancers. Library construction relied on the immunoSEQ multiplex PCR assay. The table comes from immuneACCESS by way of TCRdb, which keeps in-frame sequences with V and J called. Part of the clones is missing from these tables; in studies checked, under half for an unresolved V gene and the rest for unknown reasons. Within this sample are about 45,000 clones, with around 84% of them counted one time only. Jointly, the top ten make up about 15% of the sample. The starting material was CD4+ or CD8+ T cells sorted from blood, obtained in a trial of the OX40 agonist ivuxolimab. The receptors stem from an adult with an advanced solid tumor such as melanoma, head and neck, liver or kidney cancer.

As for this clone: One end of the junction fails to match germline, which may point to a read error. The V gene is TRBV15, the J gene TRBJ2-1, with a possible D match to TRBD2 (6 bases). Germline CDR1 LNHNV, CDR2 YYDKDF (reference sequence). There are 15 residues in the CDR3. The CDR3: CATSKFRDSNNEQFF. CDR3 DNA: TGTGCCACCAGCAAATTTCGGGACTCCAACAATGAGCAGTTCTTC.

The CDR3 reads CASRTGRTKNTEAFF. In DNA form, the CDR3 reads TGTGCCAGCAGAACCGGACGGACCAAGAACACTGAAGCTTTCTTT. The chain uses TRBV7-9 and TRBJ1-1; no clear D gene. Looked up from germline, CDR1 is SEHNR and CDR2 is FQNEAQ (reference sequence). This CDR3 spans 15 amino acids. V dropped 6 bases and J dropped 1 base, with 15 bases sitting between them.

This clone has only a few counts. This chain links TRBV29-1 with TRBJ1-1; D may be TRBD1 (5 bases). This CDR3 is 12 amino acids long. V lost 4 bases and J 5 bases, leaving 11 bases between the germline ends. Looked up from germline, CDR1 is SQVTM and CDR2 is ANQGSEA. CDR3 sequence reads: CSVVSRGTEAFF. The CDR3, as DNA: TGCAGCGTTGTGTCCCGGGGGACTGAAGCTTTCTTT.

The chain has TRBV7-8 and TRBJ2-7, with D uncertain. V shed 1 base and J shed 3 bases, with 7 bases lying between them. Germline CDR1 SGHVS, CDR2 FQNEAQ. The CDR3 contains 13 residues. The DNA of the CDR3 is TGTGCCAGCAGCTTAGACCGAGGCTACGAGCAGTACTTC. This translates into CASSLDRGYEQYF.

The table lists this clone with a count of one. This chain joins TRBV6-1 and TRBJ2-2; D is ambiguous. The V gene lost 1 base and the J gene lost 0 bases, with 6 bases spanning the gap. The germline CDR1 and CDR2 sequences are MNHNS and SASEGT. CDR3 size: 15 residues. CDR3 coding DNA: TGTGCCAGCAGTGAAGGGCCAGCGAACACCGGGGAGCTGTTTTTT. Its protein is CASSEGPANTGELFF.

The chain couples TRBV18 to TRBJ2-7; D is tentatively TRBD1 or TRBD2 (5 bases each). This CDR3 is built from 16 residues. Germline loops: CDR1 KGHSH, CDR2 LQKENI. The V end was cut by 2 bases, the J end by 2 bases, with 16 bases between. CDR3 sequence (DNA): TGTGCCAGCTCACCAGAGGGCCGGTGGGGGACCTACGAGCAGTACTTC. It translates to CASSPEGRWGTYEQYF.

The V and J genes are TRBV7-9 and TRBJ2-1; D remains unclear. This CDR3 has 13 amino acids. Trimming stripped 5 bases from V and 7 bases from J, with 12 bases between. Germline CDR1 SEHNR, CDR2 FQNEAQ (reference sequence). The DNA for the CDR3 is TGTGCCAGCAGCCCTGACCTAGAGAATGAGCAGTTCTTC. This encodes CASSPDLENEQFF.

V usage is TRBV4-1 and J usage is TRBJ1-2; the D gene is possibly TRBD1 (5 bases). Germline lookup yields CDR1 MGHRA and CDR2 YSYEKL. V gave up 5 bases and J gave up 5 bases, with 12 bases separating them. The CDR3 covers 13 residues. CDR3 nucleotide sequence: TGCGCCAGCAGCGCTGGGACCGGATATGGCTACACCTTC. It yields the protein CASSAGTGYGYTF.

The rearrangement joins TRBV28 to TRBJ1-5, with a tentative D call TRBD1 (6 bases). The CDR3 loop spans 15 amino acids. With 2 bases removed from V and 2 bases from J, the gap between germline ends came to 10 bases. CDR1 MDHEN and CDR2 SYDVKM come from the germline V gene. In nucleotides, the CDR3 is TGTGCCAGCAGTTTAGGGGGGCTGGGCAATCAGCCCCAGCATTTT. Its translation is CASSLGGLGNQPQHF.

The chain employs TRBV6-6 and TRBJ2-7; 9 bases line up with TRBD1. V lost 5 bases and J lost 3; bases outside the gene matches: 5. This CDR3 is built from 14 residues. Germline V gene lookup returns CDR1 MNHNY and CDR2 SVGAGI (reference sequence). CDR3 amino acids: CASSLRDRVYEQYF. The CDR3 DNA sequence: TGTGCCAGCAGTCTCCGGGACAGGGTCTACGAGCAGTACTTC.

The rearrangement joins TRBV9 to TRBJ2-7; TRBD2 aligns across 8 bases. Germline V CDR1 and CDR2: SGDLS, YYNGEE. The J segment lost 1 base and the V segment lost 3 bases, leaving 6 bases of the junction unmatched. This CDR3 has 15 amino acids. CDR3: CASSAGLAQSYEQYF. In DNA form, the CDR3 reads TGTGCCAGCAGCGCCGGACTAGCCCAATCCTACGAGCAGTACTTC.

The V gene is TRBV5-4, the J gene TRBJ2-7; D is unclear. CDR1 SGHNT and CDR2 YYREEE come from the germline V gene (reference sequence). V dropped 0 bases and J dropped 4 bases, with 5 bases sitting between them. The CDR3 is 12 residues long. DNA of the CDR3: TGTGCCAGCAGCTTGGAAAGTTACGAGCAGTACTTC. Translation gives CASSLESYEQYF.

V is TRBV28 and J is TRBJ2-3; D not resolved. Deletions cut 3 bases from V and 2 bases from J, with 6 bases between. The CDR3 loop spans 13 amino acids. The germline CDR1 and CDR2 sequences are MDHEN and SYDVKM. CDR3 in amino acids: CASSLSLTDTQYF. In nucleotides, the CDR3 is TGTGCCAGCAGTTTGAGCCTCACAGATACGCAGTATTTT.

The gene calls are TRBV21-1 and TRBJ1-3; the D call of TRBD1 is as the table states it, not checked on the DNA. TRBV21-1 is assigned pseudogene status. This CDR3 has 18 residues. The CDR3 DNA reads TGTGCCAGCAGCGAACGACGGGACAGGTCCCCTCTTGGAAACACCATATATTTT. It is translated as CASSERRDRSPLGNTIYF.

The V call is TRBV7-9, the J call TRBJ1-1; D gene unclear. This CDR3 spans 15 amino acids. V dropped 5 bases and J dropped 2 bases, with 15 bases sitting between them. Per germline, CDR1 SEHNR and CDR2 FQNEAQ (reference sequence). CDR3 bases: TGTGCCAGCAGCCGAAACATAGAGTTTAACACTGAAGCTTTCTTT. Translating it yields CASSRNIEFNTEAFF.

CDR3 sequence reads: CARSFKYGRDTDSYEQYF. The CDR3 DNA reads as TGTGCCAGAAGCTTCAAATATGGGCGGGACACCGACTCCTACGAGCAGTACTTC. The gene calls are TRBV5-3 and TRBJ2-7; either TRBD1 or TRBD2 may supply D (6 bases each). TRBV5-3 is recorded as an ORF, its role being uncertain. V shed 2 bases and J shed 0 bases, with 21 bases lying between them. The CDR3 is 18 amino acids.

Here the CDR3 reads CASSESSLVGEQFF. CDR3 coding DNA: TGCGCCAGCAGTGAGTCTAGCTTGGTGGGTGAGCAGTTCTTC. The rearrangement links TRBV10-2 to TRBJ2-1; D is unclear. The CDR3 runs 14 residues. Per germline, CDR1 WSHSY and CDR2 SAAADI. V was pared by 0 bases and J by 9 bases, with 12 bases between.

CDR3 sequence: CASSFLGLAGEEEQYF. DNA of the CDR3: TGTGCCAGCAGCTTTCTGGGGCTAGCGGGAGAAGAGGAGCAGTACTTC. The gene calls are TRBV7-2 and TRBJ2-7, with 10 bases identical to TRBD2. The CDR3 sequence is 16 residues long. The J segment lost 7 bases and the V segment lost 3 bases, leaving 12 bases of the junction unmatched. From germline, CDR1 is SGHTA and CDR2 FQGNSA.

V is TRBV10-1 and J is TRBJ2-1; D gene ambiguous. Germline loops: CDR1 WNHNN, CDR2 SYGVQD (reference sequence). The CDR3 totals 11 residues. Trimming removed 8 bases from V and 8 bases from J, with 10 bases in between. The CDR3 spells CASSRVDEQFF. The CDR3 DNA reads as TGCGCCAGCTCAAGGGTCGATGAGCAGTTCTTC.

This sequence joins TRBV5-6 and TRBJ2-5, with 9 bases identical to TRBD2. This CDR3 region has 15 residues. The germline V gene has CDR1 SGHDT and CDR2 YYEEEE. V shed 0 bases, J shed 5 bases, and the junction held 5 bases outside the gene matches. The CDR3 spells CASSLGAGGPETQYF. The DNA for the CDR3 is TGTGCCAGCAGCTTGGGGGCGGGGGGGCCGGAGACCCAGTACTTC.

The genes are TRBV28 and TRBJ2-7; D might be TRBD1 (6 bases). The CDR3 contains 18 residues. The V gene's germline CDR1 is MDHEN and CDR2 SYDVKM. Trimming removed 4 bases from V and 0 bases from J, with 22 bases in between. DNA for the CDR3: TGTGCCAGCAGTTCCCTGTACCTTCCAGGGGTCGTCTCCTACGAGCAGTACTTC. It encodes CASSSLYLPGVVSYEQYF. Filled out from reference TRBV28 and TRBJ2-7, the complete variable domain reads DVKVTQSSRYLVKRTGEKVFLECVQDMDHENMFWYRQDPGLGLRLIYFSYDVKMKEKGDIPEGYSVSREKKERFSLILESASTNQTSMYLCASSSLYLPGVVSYEQYFGPGTRLTVT.

This clone was counted between two and nine times. V gene TRBV5-6 combines with J gene TRBJ1-5; tentative D call: TRBD1 (5 bases). Germline CDR1 is SGHDT and CDR2 is YYEEEE. The V end lost 4 bases, the J end lost 4 bases, and 18 bases lay between the germline ends. The CDR3 contains 16 residues. CDR3: CASSAFRGEGNQPQHF. CDR3 in DNA: TGTGCCAGCAGCGCGTTCCGGGGCGAAGGGAATCAGCCCCAGCATTTT.

The chain uses TRBV28 and TRBJ2-5; 8 nucleotides line up with TRBD2. V trimming: 1 base; J trimming: 2 bases; junction bases outside the gene matches: 6. Looked up from germline, CDR1 is MDHEN and CDR2 is SYDVKM. This CDR3 contains 16 residues. The CDR3 sequence is CASSLYSGGGQETQYF. CDR3 sequence (DNA): TGTGCCAGCAGTTTATATTCGGGGGGGGGACAAGAGACCCAGTACTTC.

The chain carries TRBV5-6 and TRBJ1-2, with 8 bases aligning to TRBD1. CDR1 SGHDT and CDR2 YYEEEE come from the germline V gene. There are 13 residues in the CDR3. Trimming at V came to 6 bases and at J to 7 bases, leaving 8 bases not matched to a gene. CDR3 DNA: TGTGCCAGCAAGCCAGGGGGCGCGCTTGGCTACACCTTC. It translates to CASKPGGALGYTF.

The chain has TRBV25-1 and TRBJ2-1; possible D gene TRBD1, 6 bases. Germline CDR1 reads MGHDK; CDR2 reads SYGVNS. With 2 bases removed from V and 6 bases from J, the gap between germline ends came to 8 bases. The CDR3 is made up of 13 amino acids. The CDR3: CASSETGTNEQFF. As DNA, the CDR3 is TGTGCCAGCAGTGAAACAGGGACCAATGAGCAGTTCTTC. The variable domain in full, completed from reference TRBV25-1 and TRBJ2-1, reads EADIYQTPRYLVIGTGKKITLECSQTMGHDKMYWYQQDPGMELHLIHYSYGVNSTEKGDLSSESTVSRIRTEHFPLTLESARPSHTSQYLCASSETGTNEQFFGPGTRLTVL.

The genes are TRBV13 and TRBJ2-7; 9 nucleotides line up with TRBD1. The germline V gene encodes CDR1 PRHDT and CDR2 FYEKMQ (reference sequence). The V segment lost 4 bases and the J segment 1 base; nucleotides outside the gene matches: 2. This CDR3 region has 14 residues. In DNA form, the CDR3 reads TGTGCCAGCAGCTGGGGGACAGGGTCCTACGAGCAGTACTTC. This codes for CASSWGTGSYEQYF.

Concerning this clone: A much larger clone lies one base from this, so it may be a read error. The CDR3 bases are TGTGCCAGCAGCTTAAGGGTAGGGTTGTACGAGCAGTGCTTC. Translated: CASSLRVGLYEQCF. This chain uses TRBV7-2 with TRBJ2-7; D remains ambiguous. Looked up from germline, CDR1 is SGHTA and CDR2 is FQGNSA. The length of the CDR3 is 14 residues.

The chain joins TRBV7-6 to TRBJ1-2; maybe TRBD1 (5 bases). CDR1 and CDR2 from the germline V gene are SGHVS and FNYEAQ. V lost 5 bases and J lost 3, with 13 bases in between. The CDR3 is made up of 14 amino acids. Written as DNA, the CDR3 is TGTGCCAGCAGCCCCCCGGGACGGCACTATGGCTACACCTTC. Amino acids: CASSPPGRHYGYTF.

The V call is TRBV27, the J call TRBJ2-7; 8 bases are shared with TRBD1. Germline CDR1 is MNHEY and CDR2 is SMNVEV (reference sequence). This CDR3 spans 16 amino acids. J lost 1 base, V lost 0 bases, and 5 bases had no gene match. The CDR3 DNA reads as TGTGCCAGCAGTTTATCCAGGACAGGGACATCCTACGAGCAGTACTTC. This gives the protein CASSLSRTGTSYEQYF.

This rearrangement joins TRBV7-3 to TRBJ2-7; D remains unclear. This CDR3 comprises 15 residues. The germline V and J ends were trimmed by 2 bases and 0 bases, with 11 bases remaining between them. Germline CDR1 reads SGHTA; CDR2 reads FQGTGA. The CDR3 region is CASSLEAATSYEQYF. The CDR3 DNA sequence: TGTGCCAGCAGCTTAGAGGCTGCCACCTCCTACGAGCAGTACTTC.

The chain uses TRBV9 and TRBJ2-7; 14 bases are a match to TRBD2. Germline-derived CDR1 and CDR2 are SGDLS and YYNGEE. The CDR3 sequence is 19 residues long. V was clipped by 4 bases and J by 6 bases; unmatched bases: 18. This CDR3 is CASSPNRGLAGVWWCEQYF. CDR3 in DNA: TGTGCCAGCAGCCCAAATAGGGGACTAGCGGGAGTCTGGTGGTGCGAGCAGTACTTC.

J is TRBJ2-2 and V is TRBV4-1, with D possibly being TRBD1 (6 bases). The CDR3 spans 14 residues. Germline V lookup: CDR1 MGHRA, CDR2 YSYEKL. V was shortened by 7 bases and J by 1 base, with 10 bases between the two germline ends. Written as DNA, the CDR3 is TGCGCCAGCACGACAGGTTTGAACACCGGGGAGCTGTTTTTT. As protein: CASTTGLNTGELFF.